Listed below are T cell receptor beta chains from one sample, sequenced in a study of blood T cell repertoires in COVID-19. Sequencing used immunoSEQ multiplex PCR; TCRdb keeps in-frame clones, though not all of them. Among under 250,000 clones listed, over 80% were seen once. The sequenced sample was peripheral blood. Source of these receptors: a woman aged 60-75 years with active or convalescent COVID-19. Each CDR3 is given with its conserved first and last residue. Each record gives: J gene, clone size, D gene, CDR3 length, V gene, CDR3 protein, CDR3 DNA. D genes are given only for firm matches. Where a row states a size, it is once, few, many or the class of an expanded clone; other rows omit it.

>TRBJ2-3|-|-|17|TRBV20-1
CSASSTWTLASTDTQYF
TGCAGTGCTAGTTCCACGTGGACACTTGCTAGCACAGATACGCAGTATTTT
>TRBJ2-5|-|TRBD1|15|TRBV14
CASSPGQGLQETQYF
TGTGCCAGCAGCCCTGGACAGGGGCTCCAAGAGACCCAGTACTTC
>TRBJ1-1|once|-|16|TRBV7-9
CASRPRGSLFDTEAFF
TGTGCCAGCAGACCCCGGGGGTCCCTCTTCGACACTGAAGCTTTCTTT
>TRBJ2-5|once|TRBD2|14|TRBV7-9
CASHMRGLQETQYF
TGTGCCAGCCATATGCGGGGGTTGCAAGAGACCCAGTACTTC
>TRBJ2-2|-|-|15|TRBV6-5
CASNPRAGHTGELFF
TGTGCCAGCAACCCCCGGGCAGGGCACACCGGGGAGCTGTTTTTT
>TRBJ2-3|-|-|15|TRBV5-1
CASSLVSGSTDTQYF
TGCGCCAGCAGCTTGGTGAGCGGAAGCACAGATACGCAGTATTTT
>TRBJ1-1|-|-|13|TRBV9
CASSPQGTPEAFF
TGTGCCAGCAGCCCACAGGGTACCCCTGAAGCTTTCTTT
>TRBJ2-3|-|TRBD2|16|TRBV5-1
CASSLGTSGLSDTQYF
TGCGCCAGCAGCTTGGGGACTAGCGGTCTTTCGGATACGCAGTATTTT
>TRBJ1-2|-|-|17|TRBV5-1
CASSLAGEGKANYGYTF
TGCGCCAGCAGCTTGGCCGGGGAAGGGAAAGCCAACTATGGCTACACCTTC
>TRBJ1-1|-|-|13|TRBV27
CASSLSGALSAFF
TGTGCCAGCAGTTTATCGGGGGCCCTGAGTGCTTTCTTT
>TRBJ2-5|-|-|13|TRBV9
CASSGGYQETQYF
TGTGCCAGCAGCGGTGGCTACCAAGAGACCCAGTACTTC
>TRBJ2-1|-|TRBD2|16|TRBV30
CAWDIGGRYSYNEQFF
TGTGCCTGGGACATAGGCGGGAGGTACTCCTACAATGAGCAGTTCTTC
>TRBJ1-4|-|-|16|TRBV13
CASSSQWFDSVEKLFF
TGTGCCAGCAGCTCCCAATGGTTCGACAGTGTTGAAAAACTGTTTTTT
>TRBJ2-3|-|-|14|TRBV7-9
CACGKGTLTDTQYF
TGTGCGTGCGGAAAGGGGACTCTCACAGATACGCAGTATTTT
>TRBJ1-2|-|-|12|TRBV28
CASSRYGGGYTF
TGTGCCAGCAGTCGGTACGGCGGTGGCTACACCTTC
>TRBJ1-5|few|-|14|TRBV3-1/TRBV3-2
CASSQAGGNQPQHF
TGTGCCAGCAGCCAAGCTGGGGGGAATCAGCCCCAGCATTTT
>TRBJ2-5|once|TRBD2|18|TRBV3-1/TRBV3-2
CASSQGVRGSGGAKTQYF
TGTGCCAGCAGCCAAGGGGTCAGGGGCAGCGGGGGGGCAAAGACCCAGTACTTC
>TRBJ2-2|-|TRBD1|14|TRBV9
CASRPGQGTGELFF
TGTGCCAGCAGGCCGGGACAGGGCACCGGGGAGCTGTTTTTT
>TRBJ1-4|-|-|15|TRBV4-1
CASSHPGRGVEKLFF
TGCGCCAGCAGCCACCCAGGGAGGGGTGTGGAGAAACTGTTTTTT